The 4 T cell receptor beta chains presented below share a single source sample, sequenced in a study of blood T cell repertoires in COVID-19. Sequenced by immunoSEQ multiplex PCR; TCRdb stores in-frame clones only, minus some. The sample lists 300,000 to 400,000 clones, around 91% occurring once. What was sequenced was peripheral blood. These receptors originate from a woman aged 18-29 years who had recovered from COVID-19.

V and J are TRBV12-2 and TRBJ1-4; the table's D call, TRBD1, has no DNA check behind it. TRBV12-2 is noted as a pseudogene. The CDR3 is 18 amino acids. CDR3 in amino acids: CASRCTKNPGQGSEKLFF. The CDR3 nucleotides are TGTGCAAGTCGCTGTACCAAAAACCCGGGACAGGGGAGTGAAAAACTGTTTTTT.

The rearrangement uses TRBV4-3 and TRBJ2-5; 9 bases agree with TRBD1. Germline V CDR1 and CDR2: LGHNA, YSLEER. This CDR3 has 15 residues. V lost 1 base to trimming and J lost 4 bases; unmatched junction nucleotides: 4. CDR3 sequence (DNA): TGCGCCAGCAGCCAAGCCACAGGGGGCCGAGAGACCCAGTACTTC. Amino acid sequence: CASSQATGGRETQYF.

CDR3 nucleotide sequence: TGTGCCAGCAGCGACCGCCGTGGGGCAGACTATTCACCCCTCCACTTT. Its protein is CASSDRRGADYSPLHF. The chain has TRBV3-1 (or the pseudogene TRBV3-2) and TRBJ1-6; possible D gene TRBD1, 5 bases. The germline V and J ends were trimmed by 5 bases and 8 bases, with 19 bases remaining between them. The CDR3 runs 16 residues. The germline gives CDR1 LGHDT, CDR2 YNNKEL (reference sequence).

V gene TRBV27 combines with J gene TRBJ1-2; D call uncertain. Trimming cost V 2 bases and J 3 bases, with 13 bases left between them. This CDR3 region has 15 residues. The germline gives CDR1 MNHEY, CDR2 SMNVEV (reference sequence). CDR3 amino acids: CASSLNLNRDYGYTF. In nucleotides, the CDR3 is TGTGCCAGCAGTTTAAATCTAAACCGGGACTATGGCTACACCTTC.